Below, 4 T cell receptor beta chains from the same sample are listed, as sequenced in a study of T-cell memory formation after mild COVID-19. A single record per CDR3 protein comes from TCRdb applying MiXCR to the 5' RACE reads. The data contain around 450,000 distinct CDR3 sequences, around 20% of them singletons. Sequenced input: PBMCs or a T cell subset sorted from them (not recorded which). The receptors derive from an adult woman who had mild COVID-19 (a few samples of this study predate the infection). Cell type and time point are not known.

The chain combines TRBV7-3 with TRBJ2-7, with D tentatively TRBD2 (5 bases). Trimming removed 5 bases from V and 3 bases from J, with 11 bases in between. CDR1 and CDR2 (germline): SGHTA, FQGTGA. The CDR3 runs to 13 residues. The CDR3 loop is CASSPGNGYEQYF. For the CDR3, the DNA is TGTGCCAGCAGCCCGGGGAACGGCTACGAGCAGTACTTC.

At least ten counts were recorded for this clonotype. The gene calls are TRBV7-9 and TRBJ1-1; 8 bases are shared with TRBD1. This CDR3 contains 14 residues. The J segment lost 1 base and the V segment lost 5 bases, leaving 3 bases of the junction unmatched. CDR1 is SEHNR and CDR2 is FQNEAQ in the germline V gene (reference sequence). DNA for the CDR3: TGTGCCAGCAGCCAAGGGACAGGGAACACTGAAGCTTTCTTT. Amino acid sequence: CASSQGTGNTEAFF.

The CDR3 loop is CASTRQSWANVLTF. The CDR3 DNA reads as TGTGCCAGCACCAGACAATCTTGGGCCAACGTCCTGACTTTC. The chain links TRBV6-1 to TRBJ2-6; D remains ambiguous. Germline values: CDR1 MNHNS, CDR2 SASEGT. Trimming took 7 bases from V and 5 from J, leaving 12 bases between them. The CDR3 totals 14 residues.

The J gene is TRBJ2-3, the V gene TRBV7-9; D call uncertain. From germline, CDR1 is SEHNR and CDR2 FQNEAQ (reference sequence). This CDR3 comprises 14 residues. Trimming cost V 5 bases and J 4 bases, with 13 bases left between them. The CDR3 DNA is TGTGCCAGCAGCCCTTTCACCGGGCCAGATACGCAGTATTTT. It translates to CASSPFTGPDTQYF.